This T cell receptor (beta chain) originates from a study of cytomegalovirus exposure and HLA in healthy donors. V dropped 2 bases and J dropped 10 bases, with 12 bases sitting between them. CDR3 size: 12 residues. CDR1 is KGHSH and CDR2 is LQKENI in the germline V gene. PCR was performed using 60 Vbeta and 13 Jbeta primers. TCRdb keeps only in-frame clones here, not all; method: immunoSEQ multiplex PCR. The repertoire consists of approximately 140,000 clones, with 60% to 85% occurring once and the leading ten covering roughly 6.7%. This receptor was identified in a man in his forties or fifties in good health and CMV-seropositive. Specimen: PBMCs. The chain couples TRBV18 to TRBJ2-7; tentative D call: TRBD1 (7 bases). In DNA form, the CDR3 reads TGTGCCAGCTCACCAGGAGGGGGCGAACAGTACTTC. This gives the protein CASSPGGGEQYF. The full variable domain, completed using reference TRBV18 and TRBJ2-7, is NAGVMQNPRHLVRRRGQEARLRCSPMKGHSHVYWYRQLPEEGLKFMVYLQKENIIDESGMPKERFSAEFPKEGPSILRIQQVVRGDSAAYFCASSPGGGEQYFGPGTRLTVT.